The 2 T cell receptor beta chains below all came from one sample that was sequenced in a study of cytomegalovirus exposure and HLA in healthy donors. Amplification used 60 Vbeta primers and 13 Jbeta primers. Some clones are missing from TCRdb's copy, which holds only in-frame ones; the method was immunoSEQ multiplex PCR. There are about 150,000 clones in the sample; 70% to 90% occur only once, and around 5.2% lies in the top ten. The sequencing sample was made of PBMCs. The receptor set was obtained from a woman in her thirties or forties in good health and CMV-seropositive.

The chain is built from TRBV14 and TRBJ2-7, with TRBD2 matching over 11 bases. From germline, CDR1 is SGHDN and CDR2 FVKESK. The CDR3 length is 15 residues. V dropped 4 bases and J dropped 7; count of bases not matched to a gene: 9. CDR3: CASSPTSGSSREQYF. CDR3 nucleotide sequence: TGTGCCAGCAGCCCAACTAGCGGGAGTTCTCGGGAGCAGTACTTC.

The chain links TRBV5-1 to TRBJ2-7; 9 bases line up with TRBD1. CDR3 length equals 13 residues. Unmatched junction bases numbered 8, after V lost 7 bases and J lost 6 bases. Germline V gene lookup returns CDR1 SGHRS and CDR2 YFSETQ. As DNA, the CDR3 is TGCGCCAGCGCCTCAGGGACAGGGTTCGAGCAGTACTTC. Amino acids: CASASGTGFEQYF.